The clone carrying this T cell receptor (beta chain) occurred once. Methods used by the authors: Amplification with reference gene primers provided the estimates of nucleated cell counts. Clones were read by immunoSEQ multiplex PCR, and TCRdb kept only the in-frame ones, dropping some. D and trimming were read from the DNA, whereas the V and J calls and clone size are those reported in that table. The sample contains 110,000 or so clones, over 65% of which appear only once. The data were obtained in a study of blood T cell repertoires in COVID-19. Study as a whole: Acute-phase and convalescent COVID-19 samples originated in the United States, Italy and Spain. The cDNA or gDNA used as material had been derived from T cells, B-cell-depleted T cells, or PBMCs.

Per germline, CDR1 SGHTA and CDR2 FQGNSA. The CDR3 has 16 residues. Trimming stripped 3 bases from V and 1 base from J, with 13 bases between. The sequence derives from a woman aged 40 to 50 with acute or convalescent COVID-19. What was sequenced was peripheral blood. The gene calls are TRBV7-2 and TRBJ2-1, with D perhaps TRBD1 (6 bases). CDR3 bases: TGTGCCAGCAGCTTGCACAGGGACCCATCCTACAATGAGCAGTTCTTC. Residues: CASSLHRDPSYNEQFF. Together with reference TRBV7-2 and TRBJ2-1, the CDR3 gives the full variable domain: GAGVSQSPSNKVTEKGKDVELRCDPISGHTALYWYRQSLGQGLEFLIYFQGNSAPDKSGLPSDRFSAERTGGSVSTLTIQRTQQEDSAVYLCASSLHRDPSYNEQFFGPGTRLTVL.